Described below is a single T cell receptor (beta chain) sequence and its context. The data originate from a study of blood T cell repertoires in COVID-19. Overall study context: Collection of acute and convalescent COVID-19 samples took place in the United States, Italy and Spain. The cDNA or gDNA used as material had been derived from T cells, B-cell-depleted T cells, or PBMCs.

Generated by immunoSEQ multiplex PCR, the TCRdb table keeps only in-frame clones and is missing some. Among more than 45,000 clones, roughly nine tenths were seen once, and the ten largest hold 9.2%. Germline loops: CDR1 KGHSH, CDR2 LQKENI. V was cut by 6 bases and J by 8 bases, with 14 bases left in between. CDR3 length: 14 amino acids. The clonotype was recovered from a human donor in a cohort sampled during active COVID-19. Sequencing was performed on peripheral blood. The rearrangement links TRBV18 to TRBJ1-6; a possible D gene is TRBD1 (5 bases). The CDR3 spells CASSPTVSDSPLHF. CDR3 DNA sequence: TGTGCCAGCTCCCCGACAGTCTCGGATTCACCCCTCCACTTT.